Shown below are 24 T cell receptor beta chains from a single sample sequenced in a study of regulatory T cells in long-lasting Graves disease. Time point reported: newly diagnosed GD, antithyroid drugs for less than 3 months. Construction of the TCR library relied on RNA isolated from PBMCs. Assembly of TCR beta libraries relied on iRepertoire HTBI primers together with Arm-PCR of CDR3 regions. Each CDR3 protein gets one entry after TCRdb re-called the multiplex PCR reads with MiXCR. The data contain some 490,000 distinct CDR3 sequences, more than 10% of them singletons. This same sample was also taken into another study, of T cells in Graves' hyperthyroidism and ophthalmopathy.

The material was peripheral blood mononuclear cells (PBMCs), obtained at new diagnosis, from a patient treated with antithyroid drugs. These receptors were collected from a woman aged 25 to 39 with Graves disease.

This clonotype was counted a few times. The chain joins TRBV4-1 to TRBJ2-1, with 7 bases aligning to TRBD2. The ends lost 6 bases at V and 5 bases at J; junction bases unmatched: 4. From germline, CDR1 is MGHRA and CDR2 YSYEKL. The CDR3 extends over 13 amino acids. The CDR3 region has the DNA TGCGCCAGCAGGGACCTAGCGGACAATGAGCAGTTCTTC. The encoded protein is CASRDLADNEQFF.

This clonotype was counted between two and nine times. One base away lies a much larger clone, so this may be a sequencing read error. This CDR3 is CAISRGRLGGQETQYF. CDR3 DNA sequence: TGTGCCATCAGCAGAGGAAGACTAGGTGGGCAAGAGACCCAGTACTTC. The V call is TRBV15, the J call TRBJ2-5; possible D gene TRBD2, 6 bases. This CDR3 region has 16 residues. Germline CDR1 LNHNV, CDR2 YYDKDF (reference sequence).

This clonotype was seen repeatedly, ten times or more. The gene calls are TRBV12-3 or TRBV12-4 and TRBJ1-5, with 8 nucleotides matching TRBD1. The CDR3 is made up of 14 amino acids. V shed 3 bases and J 6 bases; nucleotides not matched to a gene: 4. CDR3 DNA: TGTGCCAGCAGTTTTACAGGGGGAGGTCAGCCCCAGCATTTT. The encoded protein is CASSFTGGGQPQHF.

At least ten counts were recorded for this clonotype. The chain employs TRBV28 and TRBJ2-6, with D uncertain. This CDR3 is 14 amino acids long. V gave up 4 bases and J gave up 2 bases, with 6 bases separating them. Germline V CDR1 and CDR2: MDHEN, SYDVKM. CDR3 region: CASSYETGANVLTF. Here the CDR3 DNA reads TGTGCCAGCAGTTACGAGACTGGGGCCAACGTCCTGACTTTC.

This clonotype was found many times. The chain recombines TRBV27 with TRBJ2-7; 7 positions agree with TRBD1. V was pared by 10 bases and J by 0 bases, with 6 bases of the junction left unmatched. The V gene's germline CDR1 is MNHEY and CDR2 SMNVEV (reference sequence). There are 13 residues in the CDR3. CDR3 bases: TGTGCCACCAAGGGGGCCAGCTCCTACGAGCAGTACTTC. This translates into CATKGASSYEQYF.

The chain carries TRBV28 and TRBJ2-1; TRBD2 aligns across 8 bases. The germline V gene encodes CDR1 MDHEN and CDR2 SYDVKM. The V and J ends lost 7 bases and 2 bases, in that order; junction bases with no gene match: 4. This CDR3 spans 14 amino acids. The DNA for the CDR3 is TGTGCCAGCAAGTCGGGGGGGCCCTACAATGAGCAGTTCTTC. This translates into CASKSGGPYNEQFF.

The CDR3 sequence: CASSGDGSSYEQYF. CDR3 bases: TGTGCCAGCAGCGGGGACGGTTCTTCCTACGAGCAGTACTTC. This chain uses TRBV11-2 with TRBJ2-7; D tentatively fits TRBD1 or TRBD2 (5 bases each). With 5 bases removed from V and 1 base from J, the gap between germline ends came to 12 bases. CDR1 is SGHAT, CDR2 FQNNGV, per germline. The CDR3 has 14 residues.

This clonotype was seen at least ten times. The chain is built from TRBV2 and TRBJ2-1; D is possibly TRBD1 (6 bases). Trimming took off 6 bases at V and 3 bases at J, with 15 bases between the two ends. The V gene's germline CDR1 is SNHLY and CDR2 FYNNEI. CDR3 length: 15 residues. The CDR3 protein is CASRNSGQIYNEQFF. CDR3 coding DNA: TGTGCCAGCAGGAATTCCGGACAGATCTACAATGAGCAGTTCTTC.

This clonotype occurred many times. The rearrangement links TRBV3-1 to TRBJ2-1; TRBD2 aligns across 12 bases. Per germline, CDR1 LGHDT and CDR2 YNNKEL (reference sequence). The CDR3 spans 15 residues. J lost 7 bases, V lost 6 bases, and 7 bases had no gene match. CDR3 in amino acids: CASSPSGRALNEQFF. CDR3 DNA: TGTGCCAGCAGTCCTAGCGGGAGGGCCCTGAATGAGCAGTTCTTC.

This clonotype has just a few counts. The chain joins TRBV20-1 to TRBJ1-5; no reliable D call. Trimming took off 5 bases at V and 0 bases at J, with 8 bases between the two ends. This CDR3 is 13 amino acids long. CDR1 is DFQATT and CDR2 is SNEGSKA in the germline V gene (reference sequence). CDR3 sequence: CSALGGSNQPQHF. As DNA, the CDR3 is TGCAGTGCTCTTGGAGGTAGCAATCAGCCCCAGCATTTT.

This clonotype was detected a few times. This rearrangement joins TRBV10-3 to TRBJ2-3; D remains ambiguous. Trimming stripped 8 bases from V and 0 bases from J, with 3 bases between. The germline V gene encodes CDR1 ENHRY and CDR2 SYGVKD. The CDR3 totals 11 residues. The CDR3 DNA follows: TGTGCCATCGGGAGCACAGATACGCAGTATTTT. Translation gives CAIGSTDTQYF.

The J gene is TRBJ2-3, the V gene TRBV27, with TRBD1 identical over 12 bases. The length of the CDR3 is 16 residues. Unmatched junction bases numbered 11, after V lost 5 bases and J lost 8 bases. Germline CDR1 reads MNHEY; CDR2 reads SMNVEV (reference sequence). In DNA form, the CDR3 reads TGTGCCAGCAGTCCCGGGACAGGGGGCAATGGCGGTACGCAGTATTTT. Translation: CASSPGTGGNGGTQYF.

The CDR3 protein is CSARLPRRPQETQYF. DNA for the CDR3: TGCAGTGCTAGGCTACCTCGCAGACCCCAAGAGACCCAGTACTTC. This chain links TRBV20-1 with TRBJ2-5, with unresolved D. The CDR3 covers 15 residues. V lost 3 bases and J 1 base, leaving 15 bases between the germline ends. Germline-derived CDR1 and CDR2 are DFQATT and SNEGSKA (reference sequence).

This clonotype was seen at least ten times. The chain employs TRBV10-3 and TRBJ2-3; D possibly corresponds to TRBD2 (6 bases). Germline V lookup: CDR1 ENHRY, CDR2 SYGVKD. The V end was cut by 11 bases, the J end by 2 bases, with 14 bases between. This CDR3 is 13 amino acids long. Here the CDR3 reads CASRDLNTDTQYF. CDR3 nucleotide sequence: TGTGCCTCCCGGGACTTAAACACAGATACGCAGTATTTT.

The chain has TRBV13 and TRBJ2-7, with D perhaps given as TRBD1 or TRBD2 (7 bases each). The CDR3 has 14 amino acids. CDR1 and CDR2 (germline): PRHDT, FYEKMQ (reference sequence). V lost 4 bases, J lost 6 bases, and 16 bases lay in between. The CDR3 bases are TGTGCCAGCAGCTCCCGGGGGGACAGCCCCGAGCAGTACTTC. Translation: CASSSRGDSPEQYF.

With respect to this clonotype: This is likely a read error, given that the CDR3 carries no conserved phenylalanine or tryptophan at its end. This sequence joins TRBV18 and TRBJ1-6, with a weak D call TRBD1 (6 bases). The V end was cut by 3 bases, the J end by 7 bases, with 16 bases between. The CDR3 sequence is 16 residues long. CDR1 and CDR2 from the germline V gene are KGHSH and LQKENI. In DNA form, the CDR3 reads TGTGCCAGCTCACCCCAGAAGGGGGTTGGAAATTCACCCCTCCACCTT. Translation: CASSPQKGVGNSPLHL.

The chain employs TRBV13 and TRBJ2-1; D is tentatively TRBD1 or TRBD2 (6 bases each). With 5 bases removed from V and 2 bases from J, the gap between germline ends came to 16 bases. The CDR3 totals 16 residues. Germline CDR1 reads PRHDT; CDR2 reads FYEKMQ (reference sequence). For the CDR3, the DNA is TGTGCCAGCAGCCCGAGGGGGGACGGGACCTACAATGAGCAGTTCTTC. The encoded protein is CASSPRGDGTYNEQFF.

The table lists this clonotype with many counts. The V gene is TRBV7-3, the J gene TRBJ1-1; TRBD1 aligns across 7 bases. CDR3 size: 15 residues. Germline loops: CDR1 SGHTA, CDR2 FQGTGA. With V trimmed by 5 bases and J by 1 base, 7 bases remained unmatched. The CDR3 here is CASSAQGQRNTEAFF. The CDR3 nucleotides read TGTGCCAGCAGCGCACAGGGACAGCGGAACACTGAAGCTTTCTTT.

This clonotype was observed a few times. The V call is TRBV6-1, the J call TRBJ1-1, with a tentative D call TRBD1 (5 bases). V lost 10 bases and J lost 4, with 19 bases in between. The CDR3 is made up of 14 amino acids. The V gene's germline CDR1 is MNHNS and CDR2 SASEGT. The CDR3 DNA reads TGTGCCACCCAAGGGCGTTGGGGGAGCACTGAAGCTTTCTTT. Translation gives CATQGRWGSTEAFF.

As to this clonotype: A much larger clone differs from this one at a single base, so this may be a read error. The J gene is TRBJ1-1, the V gene TRBV20-1; a weak D match, TRBD1 (6 bases). The germline CDR1 and CDR2 sequences are DFQATT and SNEGSKA (reference sequence). CDR3 length: 14 amino acids. The CDR3 sequence: CSARDGWGRTEASF. CDR3 DNA sequence: TGCAGTGCTAGAGATGGGTGGGGGCGTACTGAAGCTTCCTTT.

The rearrangement links TRBV2 to TRBJ2-3; tentative D call: TRBD1 (6 bases). With 6 bases removed from V and 4 bases from J, the gap between germline ends came to 14 bases. The V gene's germline CDR1 is SNHLY and CDR2 FYNNEI. The CDR3 consists of 14 residues. CDR3 amino acids: CASSGRGWADTQYF. CDR3 DNA: TGTGCCAGCAGCGGAAGGGGGTGGGCAGATACGCAGTATTTT.

This sequence joins TRBV20-1 and TRBJ1-5; perhaps TRBD1 as D (5 bases). The CDR3 runs 14 residues. Per germline, CDR1 DFQATT and CDR2 SNEGSKA (reference sequence). The V gene lost 5 bases and the J gene lost 6 bases, with 17 bases spanning the gap. The CDR3 DNA follows: TGCAGTGCTTTATCCAGGGAAGGCGGTCAGCCCCAGCATTTT. Translating it yields CSALSREGGQPQHF.

The rearrangement uses TRBV4-1 and TRBJ1-1; 10 nucleotides align to TRBD1. J was trimmed by 1 base and V by 6 bases; bases with no gene match: 8. The CDR3 runs 16 residues. The germline CDR1 and CDR2 sequences are MGHRA and YSYEKL. This CDR3 reads CASSTGTGVPNTEAFF. The CDR3 DNA reads as TGCGCCAGCAGTACCGGGACAGGGGTCCCGAACACTGAAGCTTTCTTT.

This clonotype was detected many times. The chain carries TRBV12-3 or TRBV12-4 and TRBJ1-6, with D perhaps matching TRBD1 (5 bases). This CDR3 has 14 amino acids. V was trimmed by 1 base and J by 10 bases, leaving 11 bases between them. The CDR3 DNA is TGTGCCAGCAGTTTAGTTGGGGGTCGCTCACCCCTCCACTTT. It specifies CASSLVGGRSPLHF.